Described below is a single T cell receptor (beta chain) sequence and its context. The entry originates in a study of blood T cell repertoires in COVID-19. As for the study in general: The study drew acute and convalescent COVID-19 samples from the United States, Italy and Spain. Sources were T cells, B-cell-depleted T cells, or PBMCs; the material itself was cDNA or gDNA.

The method was immunoSEQ multiplex PCR; TCRdb's version includes in-frame clones alone and lacks a portion of them. The table has around 68,000 clones, around 80% seen once. The ends were cut back, 1 base at V and 2 bases at J, with 15 bases in the middle. Germline loops: CDR1 GTSNPN, CDR2 SVGIG (reference sequence). This CDR3 is 15 amino acids long. This sequence was found in a human donor in a cohort sampled during active COVID-19. Material for sequencing was peripheral blood. The chain is built from TRBV30 and TRBJ2-7, with a tentative D call TRBD1 (6 bases). The CDR3 DNA sequence: TGTGCCTGGAGTGGGGTTGGGACATCCACCTACGAGCAGTACTTC. It translates to CAWSGVGTSTYEQYF.